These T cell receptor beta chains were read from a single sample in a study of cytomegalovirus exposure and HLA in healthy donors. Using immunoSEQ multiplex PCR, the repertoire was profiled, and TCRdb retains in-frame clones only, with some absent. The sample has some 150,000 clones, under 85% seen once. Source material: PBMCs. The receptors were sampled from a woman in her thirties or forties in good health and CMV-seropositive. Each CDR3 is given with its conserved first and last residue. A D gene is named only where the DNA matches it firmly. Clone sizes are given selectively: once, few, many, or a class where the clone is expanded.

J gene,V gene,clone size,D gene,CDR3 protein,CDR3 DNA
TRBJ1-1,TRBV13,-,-,CASSLGAEYTEAFF,TGTGCCAGCAGCTTAGGGGCAGAATACACTGAAGCTTTCTTT
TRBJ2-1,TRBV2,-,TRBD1,CASSVDGTGSNEQFF,TGTGCCAGCAGTGTCGACGGGACAGGGTCCAATGAGCAGTTCTTC
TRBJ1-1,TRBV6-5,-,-,CASIVQSMNTEAFF,TGTGCCAGCATTGTACAGAGCATGAACACTGAAGCTTTCTTT
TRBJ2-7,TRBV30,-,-,CAWKVGSSSYEQYF,TGTGCCTGGAAGGTGGGCAGTAGCTCCTACGAGCAGTACTTC
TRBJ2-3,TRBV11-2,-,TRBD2,CASTLRAGGTDTQYF,TGTGCCAGCACCCTGCGAGCGGGGGGCACAGATACGCAGTATTTT
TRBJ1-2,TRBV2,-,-,CASSVQDYYGYTF,TGTGCCAGCAGTGTCCAGGATTACTATGGCTACACCTTC
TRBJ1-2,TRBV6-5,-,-,CASSYVEGMGGYTF,TGTGCCAGCAGTTACGTTGAGGGAATGGGGGGCTACACCTTC
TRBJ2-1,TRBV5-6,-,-,CASSLLGETYNEQFF,TGTGCCAGCAGCTTGTTAGGGGAAACCTACAATGAGCAGTTCTTC
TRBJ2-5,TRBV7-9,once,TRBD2,CASSPQGGRMTQYF,TGTGCCAGCAGCCCACAGGGCGGGAGGATGACCCAGTACTTC
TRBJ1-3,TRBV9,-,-,CASSPASSGNTIYF,TGTGCCAGCAGCCCCGCTAGCTCTGGAAACACCATATATTTT
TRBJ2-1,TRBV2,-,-,CASHAGFNEQFF,TGTGCCAGCCACGCAGGCTTCAATGAGCAGTTCTTC
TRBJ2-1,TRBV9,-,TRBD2,CASSIDSGGFNEQFF,TGTGCCAGCAGCATCGATAGCGGGGGGTTTAATGAGCAGTTCTTC
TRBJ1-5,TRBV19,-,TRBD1,CASAPSGDRLIQPQHF,TGTGCCAGTGCCCCCAGCGGGGACAGGCTCATTCAGCCCCAGCATTTT
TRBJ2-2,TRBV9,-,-,CASSVRGSTGELFF,TGTGCCAGCAGCGTTAGGGGTTCCACCGGGGAGCTGTTTTTT
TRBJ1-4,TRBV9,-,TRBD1,CASSPTQGHSTNEKLFF,TGTGCCAGCAGCCCAACACAGGGGCACTCAACTAATGAAAAACTGTTTTTT
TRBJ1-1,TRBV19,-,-,CASSPLDSTPNTEAFF,TGTGCCAGTAGTCCATTGGACAGCACCCCGAACACTGAAGCTTTCTTT
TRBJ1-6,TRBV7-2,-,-,CASSLVPAGSNSPLHF,TGTGCCAGCAGCTTAGTTCCGGCCGGGTCTAATTCACCCCTCCACTTT
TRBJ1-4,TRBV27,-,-,CASRSSVGATNEKLFF,TGTGCCAGCAGGTCCTCAGTAGGGGCAACTAATGAAAAACTGTTTTTT
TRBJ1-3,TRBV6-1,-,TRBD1,CASRRTGAGNTIYF,TGTGCCAGCAGAAGGACAGGGGCTGGAAACACCATATATTTT
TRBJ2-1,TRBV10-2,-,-,CASSGALNEQFF,TGCGCCAGCAGTGGGGCTCTCAATGAGCAGTTCTTC
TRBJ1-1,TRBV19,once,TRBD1,CASSIGQGRTEAFF,TGTGCCAGTAGTATAGGACAGGGAAGAACTGAAGCTTTCTTT
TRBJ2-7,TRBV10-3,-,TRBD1,CAIREGVGTGVPGLAYEQYF,TGTGCCATCAGGGAAGGCGTCGGGACAGGGGTCCCGGGACTAGCCTACGAGCAGTACTTC
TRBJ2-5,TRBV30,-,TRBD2,CAWSVQVSGDQYF,TGTGCCTGGAGTGTACAGGTTAGCGGGGACCAGTACTTC
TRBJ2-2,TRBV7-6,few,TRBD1,CASRPTGGVGTGELFF,TGTGCCAGCAGGCCCACAGGGGGCGTGGGGACCGGGGAGCTGTTTTTT
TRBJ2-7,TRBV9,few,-,CASSADGGGLYEQYF,TGTGCCAGCAGCGCCGATGGGGGGGGGCTCTACGAGCAGTACTTC
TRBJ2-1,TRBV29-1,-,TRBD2,CSAGGRGNNEQFF,TGCAGCGCGGGGGGGAGGGGGAACAATGAGCAGTTCTTC
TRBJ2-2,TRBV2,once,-,CASSAVLITGELFF,TGTGCCAGCAGTGCAGTCCTCATTACCGGGGAGCTGTTTTTT
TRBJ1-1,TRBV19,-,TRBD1,CASSPPGTANTEAFF,TGTGCCAGTAGTCCCCCCGGGACAGCGAACACTGAAGCTTTCTTT
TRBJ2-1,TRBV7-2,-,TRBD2,CASSITSGVKGDEQFF,TGTGCCAGCAGCATTACTAGCGGGGTCAAAGGGGATGAGCAGTTCTTC
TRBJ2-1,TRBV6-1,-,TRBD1,CASRRQGAQGEQFF,TGTGCCAGCAGAAGACAGGGGGCTCAGGGTGAGCAGTTCTTC
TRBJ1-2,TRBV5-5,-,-,CASSLAGSYGYTF,TGTGCCAGCAGCTTGGCCGGGTCGTATGGCTACACCTTC
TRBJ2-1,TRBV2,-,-,CASSGSGAVYNEQFF,TGTGCCAGCAGTGGTAGTGGTGCCGTCTACAATGAGCAGTTCTTC
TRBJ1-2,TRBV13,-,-,CASSLGEGLYGYTF,TGTGCCAGCAGCTTAGGAGAGGGACTCTATGGCTACACCTTC
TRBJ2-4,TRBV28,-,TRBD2,CASRNGGASHIQYF,TGTGCCAGCAGAAACGGGGGGGCCTCTCACATTCAGTACTTC